The 29 T cell receptor beta chains listed next were all sequenced from one sample in a study of response to subunit inactivated influenza vaccine. TCRdb recomputed calls from the RT-PCR reads with MiXCR, one row per CDR3 protein. The profile shows almost 600,000 distinct CDR3 sequences, about 15% of them singletons. Material: PBMCs from blood, obtained approximately 12 days after vaccination. These receptors were taken from a man over 45 who received an inactivated influenza vaccine.

This clonotype was observed a handful of times. The chain uses TRBV4-3 and TRBJ2-1; 7 bases are a match to TRBD1. The CDR3 spans 17 residues. Germline CDR1 LGHNA, CDR2 YSLEER. Trimming took 0 bases from V and 3 from J; bases not matched to a gene: 8. CDR3: CASSQDFRDSIYNEQFF. CDR3 coding DNA: TGCGCCAGCAGCCAAGATTTCCGGGACAGTATCTACAATGAGCAGTTCTTC.

This sequence joins TRBV7-9 and TRBJ2-7; 10 bases map to TRBD1. V gave up 5 bases and J gave up 0 bases; unmatched junction bases: 10. This CDR3 is built from 17 residues. Germline CDR1 reads SEHNR; CDR2 reads FQNEAQ (reference sequence). The CDR3 DNA reads TGTGCCAGCAGCCCCCAACGGACAGGGGGTCACTCCTACGAGCAGTACTTC. It translates to CASSPQRTGGHSYEQYF.

This clonotype was seen many times. One end of the junction fails to match germline, which may point to a read error. The CDR3 DNA follows: TGTGCCAGCAGCTTCCAAGAGACCCAGTACTTC. Amino acids: CASSFQETQYF. The chain combines TRBV5-1 with TRBJ2-5; no clear D. CDR1 is SGHRS and CDR2 is YFSETQ in the germline V gene. The CDR3 extends over 11 amino acids. The full variable domain, its missing parts supplied by reference TRBV5-1 and TRBJ2-5, is KAGVTQTPRYLIKTRGQQVTLSCSPISGHRSVSWYQQTPGQGLQFLFEYFSETQRNKGNFPGRFSGRQFSNSRSEMNVSTLELGDSALYLCASSFQETQYFGPGTRLLVL.

J is TRBJ2-1 and V is TRBV7-9; maybe TRBD2 (5 bases). CDR1 is SEHNR, CDR2 FQNEAQ, per germline (reference sequence). This CDR3 has 15 residues. V was shortened by 5 bases and J by 8 bases, with 19 bases between the two germline ends. CDR3 sequence (DNA): TGTGCCAGCAGCCCCTGGACTCCGCGCTTCGATGAGCAGTTCTTC. This gives the protein CASSPWTPRFDEQFF.

The chain recombines TRBV12-3 or TRBV12-4 with TRBJ2-3, with D hard to call. CDR3 length equals 14 residues. V was shortened by 4 bases and J by 4 bases, with 12 bases between the two germline ends. CDR3 residues: CASSSPYFPDTQYF. In DNA, the CDR3 is TGTGCCAGCAGTTCCCCGTATTTCCCAGATACGCAGTATTTT.

This clonotype came up a few times. The rearrangement links TRBV6-5 to TRBJ2-6; tentatively, D is TRBD1 (6 bases). V lost 1 base and J 0 bases, leaving 7 bases between the germline ends. Germline V gene data show CDR1 as MNHEY and CDR2 as SVGAGI. CDR3 size: 16 residues. The CDR3 here is CASSYLTGSGANVLTF. The CDR3 DNA follows: TGTGCCAGCAGTTACTTGACAGGCTCTGGGGCCAACGTCCTGACTTTC.

This clonotype has more than one count but fewer than ten. The CDR3 nucleotides read TGTGCCAGTAGTATAGATCCAGCAAGTCGCTACAATGAGCAGTTCTTC. This encodes CASSIDPASRYNEQFF. The chain joins TRBV19 to TRBJ2-1; no clear D gene. CDR3 size: 16 residues. CDR1 is LNHDA and CDR2 is SQIVND in the germline V gene (reference sequence). V dropped 0 bases and J dropped 3 bases, with 12 bases sitting between them.

The chain uses TRBV7-9 and TRBJ2-3; D not certain. The germline V and J ends were trimmed by 1 base and 2 bases, with 7 bases remaining between them. Germline values: CDR1 SEHNR, CDR2 FQNEAQ (reference sequence). The CDR3 sequence is 14 residues long. CDR3 DNA: TGTGCCAGCAGCTTAGTGACGACCACAGATACGCAGTATTTT. This sequence encodes CASSLVTTTDTQYF.

This clonotype came up a few times. V usage is TRBV4-2 and J usage is TRBJ2-7, with D hard to call. The CDR3 runs to 13 residues. Per germline, CDR1 LGHNA and CDR2 YNFKEQ. Trimming left V 1 base short and J 6 bases short, with 10 bases between. The chain's CDR3 is CASSQVVEPEQYF. Written as DNA, the CDR3 is TGTGCCAGCAGCCAAGTAGTAGAGCCCGAGCAGTACTTC.

The chain combines TRBV6-5 with TRBJ2-3, with 12 bases aligning to TRBD1. Germline loops: CDR1 MNHEY, CDR2 SVGAGI. The CDR3 loop spans 15 amino acids. V shed 1 base, J shed 6 bases, and the junction held 2 bases outside the gene matches. CDR3 in DNA: TGTGCCAGCAGTTACTTGGGACAGGGGGCTGATACGCAGTATTTT. Translating gives CASSYLGQGADTQYF.

This chain joins TRBV5-1 and TRBJ2-1; D is undetermined. CDR1 and CDR2 from the germline V gene are SGHRS and YFSETQ. V lost 4 bases and J 8 bases, leaving 13 bases between the germline ends. This CDR3 contains 13 residues. The CDR3 sequence: CASSPGWADEQFF. CDR3 bases: TGCGCCAGCAGCCCCGGGTGGGCCGATGAGCAGTTCTTC.

There are a few counts of this clonotype. The chain has TRBV28 and TRBJ1-1; D remains unclear. This CDR3 contains 13 residues. Germline CDR1 is MDHEN and CDR2 is SYDVKM. The CDR3 region has the DNA TGTAGATCCGGCAGCCGCGTAAACACTGAAGCTTTCTTT. Its protein is CRSGSRVNTEAFF.

The table lists this clonotype with many counts. The chain combines TRBV12-3 or TRBV12-4 with TRBJ2-3; the D call may be TRBD1 or TRBD2 (5 bases each). The V and J ends lost 1 base and 2 bases respectively, with 7 bases between them. CDR3 length: 14 amino acids. The CDR3 DNA reads as TGTGCCAGCAGTTTAGGAGGGGACACAGATACGCAGTATTTT. Its translation: CASSLGGDTDTQYF.

This chain joins TRBV9 and TRBJ2-1; TRBD2 agrees at 7 bases. The germline V gene has CDR1 SGDLS and CDR2 YYNGEE. The V gene end was trimmed by 3 bases and the J gene end by 0 bases; junction bases not matched to a gene: 9. The CDR3 consists of 17 residues. CDR3 DNA sequence: TGTGCCAGCAGCGCACTTGGACTAGATAGCTCCTACAATGAGCAGTTCTTC. It translates to CASSALGLDSSYNEQFF.

This clonotype showed up just a few times. This chain links TRBV3-1 with TRBJ2-1; 11 bases are shared with TRBD2. The germline V gene encodes CDR1 LGHDT and CDR2 YNNKEL (reference sequence). J gave up 4 bases and V 3 bases, and 8 bases lay outside the gene matches. The CDR3 loop spans 17 amino acids. The CDR3 nucleotides are TGTGCCAGCAGCCATACCGGGACTAGCGGCCCGTACAATGAGCAGTTCTTC. Translated, it gives CASSHTGTSGPYNEQFF.

The chain couples TRBV4-3 to TRBJ2-5; no reliable D call. V gave up 0 bases and J gave up 0 bases, with 14 bases separating them. The germline gives CDR1 LGHNA, CDR2 YSLEER. The CDR3 extends over 17 amino acids. The CDR3 DNA reads as TGCGCCAGCAGCCAAGACCTAGGGCTAACAGACCAAGAGACCCAGTACTTC. Encoded protein: CASSQDLGLTDQETQYF.

This clonotype was counted many times. The chain uses TRBV12-3 or TRBV12-4 and TRBJ1-5; D unclear. The V and J ends lost 4 bases and 4 bases respectively, with 11 bases between them. The CDR3 loop spans 14 amino acids. The CDR3 loop reads CASSSRPGNQPQHF. The CDR3 DNA reads as TGTGCCAGCAGTTCCCGCCCGGGGAATCAGCCCCAGCATTTT.

The chain employs TRBV12-5 and TRBJ2-1; 7 bases agree with TRBD2. The CDR3 extends over 15 amino acids. Germline V CDR1 and CDR2: LGHNT, FRNRAP. The V and J ends lost 6 bases and 0 bases, in that order; junction bases with no gene match: 5. The CDR3 sequence is CASGFGGSSYNEQFF. The CDR3 DNA is TGTGCTAGTGGATTCGGCGGGAGCTCCTACAATGAGCAGTTCTTC.

This clonotype was detected a few times. This chain joins TRBV10-3 and TRBJ2-3; 9 nucleotides line up with TRBD2. The V gene's germline CDR1 is ENHRY and CDR2 SYGVKD. The CDR3 totals 17 residues. The ends lost 2 bases at V and 3 bases at J; junction bases unmatched: 9. The CDR3 DNA sequence: TGTGCCATCAGTGAGGGCGGGGGGGGCCGAAGAACAGATACGCAGTATTTT. It yields the protein CAISEGGGGRRTDTQYF.

The chain joins TRBV5-1 to TRBJ2-5, with no clear D. Trimming cost V 1 base and J 3 bases, with 10 bases left between them. The CDR3 totals 14 residues. The germline V gene encodes CDR1 SGHRS and CDR2 YFSETQ. CDR3 in amino acids: CASSLTITEETQYF. The CDR3 DNA sequence: TGCGCCAGCAGCTTGACCATCACGGAAGAGACCCAGTACTTC. The variable domain in full, completed from reference TRBV5-1 and TRBJ2-5, reads KAGVTQTPRYLIKTRGQQVTLSCSPISGHRSVSWYQQTPGQGLQFLFEYFSETQRNKGNFPGRFSGRQFSNSRSEMNVSTLELGDSALYLCASSLTITEETQYFGPGTRLLVL.

There are many counts of this clonotype. This chain connects TRBV7-9 to TRBJ2-3; 10 nucleotides match TRBD2. Germline CDR1 SEHNR, CDR2 FQNEAQ (reference sequence). V lost 3 bases to trimming and J lost 2 bases; unmatched junction nucleotides: 8. CDR3 length equals 17 residues. The CDR3 DNA follows: TGTGCCAGCAGCTTCACAGCACTAGCGGGATTCACAGATACGCAGTATTTT. Its protein is CASSFTALAGFTDTQYF.

A word on this clonotype: No conserved phenylalanine or tryptophan ends this CDR3, so it is likely a read error. V gene TRBV24-1 combines with J gene TRBJ2-7, with unresolved D. This CDR3 spans 12 amino acids. Trimming cost V 2 bases and J 3 bases, with 4 bases left between them. Germline CDR1 is KGHDR and CDR2 is SFDVKD. CDR3 residues: CATSDSYYEQYY. CDR3 coding DNA: TGTGCCACCAGTGATTCCTACTACGAGCAGTACTAC.

The V call is TRBV10-3, the J call TRBJ2-3, with D possibly being TRBD2 (6 bases). The V gene's germline CDR1 is ENHRY and CDR2 SYGVKD. The CDR3 spans 16 residues. Trimming took 2 bases from V and 0 from J, leaving 12 bases between them. Written as DNA, the CDR3 is TGTGCCATCAGTGAGCCTTTAGCGGACAGCACAGATACGCAGTATTTT. This translates into CAISEPLADSTDTQYF.

V and J are TRBV4-3 and TRBJ1-4; 7 nucleotides line up with TRBD1. Per the germline V gene, CDR1 is LGHNA and CDR2 is YSLEER. The CDR3 is 15 amino acids. J lost 3 bases, V lost 2 bases, and 3 bases had no gene match. CDR3 amino acids: CASSQNRGSNEKLFF. The DNA for the CDR3 is TGCGCCAGCAGCCAAAACAGGGGTTCTAATGAAAAACTGTTTTTT.

This clonotype has only a few counts. The CDR3 sequence: CASSYSISSGGPLGPQYF. The CDR3 nucleotides read TGTGCCAGCAGTTACTCGATTTCTAGCGGGGGACCTCTAGGGCCCCAGTACTTC. V and J are TRBV6-5 and TRBJ2-5, with 10 bases that match TRBD2. Germline CDR1 and CDR2: MNHEY and SVGAGI. CDR3 length: 18 residues. Germline trimming cut 0 bases from V and 9 bases from J; bases unmatched to any gene: 16.

This chain joins TRBV19 and TRBJ1-5; D gene unclear. CDR1 is LNHDA, CDR2 SQIVND, per germline (reference sequence). This CDR3 comprises 15 residues. Trimming cost V 7 bases and J 0 bases, with 13 bases left between them. The CDR3 bases are TGTGCCAGTACTAGAACAGAGAATAGCAATCAGCCCCAGCATTTT. It is translated as CASTRTENSNQPQHF.

This clonotype has a handful of counts. This rearrangement joins TRBV12-3 or TRBV12-4 to TRBJ2-7, with TRBD1 identical over 12 bases. The CDR3 loop spans 15 amino acids. V lost 6 bases to trimming and J lost 8 bases; unmatched junction nucleotides: 11. The CDR3 loop is CASSLGGDRGRKQYF. The CDR3 coding sequence is TGTGCCAGCAGCCTAGGGGGGGACAGGGGGCGAAAGCAGTACTTC.

The table lists this clonotype with a few counts. The chain carries TRBV27 and TRBJ2-1, with a weak D call TRBD2 (6 bases). Germline V CDR1 and CDR2: MNHEY, SMNVEV (reference sequence). CDR3 length: 15 amino acids. The V end lost 4 bases, the J end lost 4 bases, and 14 bases lay between the germline ends. The chain's CDR3 is CASSSGVNLYNEQFF. CDR3 sequence (DNA): TGTGCCAGCAGTTCGGGGGTGAACCTTTACAATGAGCAGTTCTTC.

The chain uses TRBV12-3 or TRBV12-4 and TRBJ1-1, with 8 bases that match TRBD1. Trimming removed 6 bases from V and 6 bases from J; junction bases left unmatched: 6. The CDR3 spans 13 residues. CDR3 sequence (DNA): TGTGCCAGCAGCCCAGGGGGCTATCCTGAAGCTTTCTTT. Translated: CASSPGGYPEAFF.